This TCR beta chain comes out of a study of cytomegalovirus exposure and HLA in healthy donors. The PCR was carried out with 60 Vbeta primers and 13 Jbeta primers. Assay used: immunoSEQ multiplex PCR; TCRdb lists only in-frame clones, some missing. Among some 84,000 clones, about 60% were seen once, and the ten largest hold 15%. This clone is a singleton in its sample. Germline values: CDR1 MNHEY, CDR2 SVGAGI. Trimming shortened V by 5 bases and J by 8 bases, and 13 bases separated the two germline ends. CDR3 size: 14 residues. The rearrangement uses TRBV6-5 and TRBJ1-6; D ambiguous. The sequenced material came from PBMCs. This TCR was recovered from a middle-aged woman in good health and CMV-seropositive. The CDR3 region has the DNA TGTGCCAGCAGTAGAACAGATCGTGATTCACCCCTCCACTTT. Residues: CASSRTDRDSPLHF.